This T cell receptor beta chain appears in the sequencing data of a study of technical replicates of blood from a handful of donors. Generated by immunoSEQ multiplex PCR, the TCRdb table keeps only in-frame clones and is missing some. This table holds about 100,000 clones, 96% found once. This clone was picked up one time. This CDR3 contains 13 residues. Deletions cut 7 bases from V and 4 bases from J, with 17 bases between. Per the germline V gene, CDR1 is SQVTM and CDR2 is ANQGSEA. The clonotype was recovered from a human donor in good health. Sequenced sample: T cells isolated from PBMCs. The chain is built from TRBV29-1 and TRBJ2-7; D perhaps matches TRBD2 (6 bases). The CDR3 is CSASVAVLYEQYF. CDR3 DNA: TGCAGCGCTTCCGTAGCGGTCCTTTACGAGCAGTACTTC.